The clone carrying this T cell receptor (beta chain) was counted once. Its matching antigen is unknown. The data were obtained in a study of T cell clonotyping in hematopoietic cell transplantation. Broader study findings: Recipient TCR diversity dropped after transplant; expanded clonotypes rose from day 30 to 180. No sorting was done, leaving CD4 and CD8 contributions mixed.

Data came from immunoSEQ multiplex PCR; TCRdb stores just in-frame clones and leaves some out. The sample has 35,000 to 45,000 clones; about 87% are singletons. V lost 2 bases, J lost 4 bases, and 4 bases stayed unmatched. The CDR3 covers 15 residues. CDR1 and CDR2 from the germline V gene are SGHTA and FQGNSA. This TCR came from a woman between 40 and 55 years old in good health. Some clones in this sample may be carry-over from other donors' samples. Sequenced: peripheral blood mononuclear cells. The chain links TRBV7-2 to TRBJ2-5; 10 nucleotides line up with TRBD2. The CDR3 region is CASSLSVAGGETQYF. CDR3 coding DNA: TGTGCCAGCAGCTTAAGCGTAGCGGGAGGAGAGACCCAGTACTTC. Full variable domain (outside the CDR3, taken from reference TRBV7-2 and TRBJ2-5): GAGVSQSPSNKVTEKGKDVELRCDPISGHTALYWYRQSLGQGLEFLIYFQGNSAPDKSGLPSDRFSAERTGGSVSTLTIQRTQQEDSAVYLCASSLSVAGGETQYFGPGTRLLVL.